The source of this TCR beta chain is a study of control samples from healthy donors and cancer patients. Trimming shortened V by 3 bases and J by 7 bases, and 18 bases separated the two germline ends. Germline CDR1 GTSNPN, CDR2 SVGIG (reference sequence). CDR3 length equals 14 residues. The data were produced by immunoSEQ multiplex PCR, yet TCRdb's version contains in-frame clones alone and is incomplete. The table has tens of thousands of clones, roughly nine tenths seen once; the top ten hold roughly 9.7%. This sequence joins TRBV30 and TRBJ1-2, with a tentative D call TRBD1 (6 bases). This clonotype originated in a woman aged 45-65 years with colorectal cancer. Source material: PBMCs. CDR3 residues: CAWRIQGTGSGYTF. The CDR3 DNA follows: TGTGCCTGGAGGATACAGGGAACGGGGTCTGGCTACACCTTC.